The source of this T cell receptor beta chain is a study of radiotherapy plus CTLA-4 blockade in lung cancer. This CDR3 has 15 amino acids. Germline trimming cut 0 bases from V and 4 bases from J; bases unmatched to any gene: 4. CDR1 is ENHRY, CDR2 SYGVKD, per germline. Profiled with immunoSEQ multiplex PCR; TCRdb holds only in-frame clones, not every one. The sample has approximately 94,000 clones, roughly 80% seen once. The sequencing used peripheral blood, collected from a patient treated with radiotherapy plus ipilimumab. The chain employs TRBV10-3 and TRBJ1-1, with TRBD1 matching over 8 bases. This receptor was obtained from a human donor with non-small cell lung cancer that progressed on radiotherapy plus ipilimumab. The CDR3 region has the DNA TGTGCCATCAGTGAGTCTCAGGGGGCCGCCACTGAAGCTTTCTTT. Its translation: CAISESQGAATEAFF.